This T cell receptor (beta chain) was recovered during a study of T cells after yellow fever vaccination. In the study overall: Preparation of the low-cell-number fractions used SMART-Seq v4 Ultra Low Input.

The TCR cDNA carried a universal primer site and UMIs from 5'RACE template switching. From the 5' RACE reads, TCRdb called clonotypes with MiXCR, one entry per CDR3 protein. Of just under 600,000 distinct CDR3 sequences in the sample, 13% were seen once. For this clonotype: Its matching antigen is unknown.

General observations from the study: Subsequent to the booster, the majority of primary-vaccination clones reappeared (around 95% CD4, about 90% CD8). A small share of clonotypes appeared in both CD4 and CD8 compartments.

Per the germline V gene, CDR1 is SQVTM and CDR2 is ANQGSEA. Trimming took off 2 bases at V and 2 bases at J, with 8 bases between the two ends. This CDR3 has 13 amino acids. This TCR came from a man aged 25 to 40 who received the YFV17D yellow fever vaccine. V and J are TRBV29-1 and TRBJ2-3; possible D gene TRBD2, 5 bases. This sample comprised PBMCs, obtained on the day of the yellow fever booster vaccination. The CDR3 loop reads CSVESDYTDTQYF. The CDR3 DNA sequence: TGCAGCGTTGAAAGCGACTACACAGATACGCAGTATTTT.